The clone carrying this TCR beta chain was counted ten times or more. As it was prepared, the TCRbeta library received unique molecular identifiers. TCRdb re-derived calls from the PCR reads in MiXCR, one entry per CDR3 protein. The sample records approximately 500,000 distinct CDR3 sequences, 25% to 30% being singletons. The sample originates from a study of T-cell reconstitution after alpha-beta-depleted transplantation in children. The source was PBMCs, collected before TCRalphabeta/CD19-depleted stem cell transplant. This sequence was found in a boy under two years old with Wiskott-Aldrich syndrome, due to receive a stem cell transplant.

CDR3 bases: TGTGCCAGCAGCTTAGGAGGCAGGGGGGTGAACACCGGGGAGCTGTTTTTT. Translation: CASSLGGRGVNTGELFF. This rearrangement joins TRBV7-8 to TRBJ2-2; maybe TRBD1 (7 bases). The germline V gene encodes CDR1 SGHVS and CDR2 FQNEAQ. V lost 1 base, J lost 1 base, and 13 bases lay in between. The CDR3 spans 17 residues.